This entry describes one T cell receptor (beta chain). What antigen it recognizes has not been identified. Base qualities were left out, and no much larger clone turns up one base away. This record comes from a study of blood T cell repertoires in COVID-19 (dated by TCRdb to 2020 to 2022). Study-wide context: The collaborator samples originated in the United States, Italy and Spain and spanned the acute and convalescent phases of COVID-19. A de-identified subject ID, COVID-19 status, age in years and sex were almost always included in the sample metadata. The dataset comprised deeply sampled blood TCRbeta repertoires from subjects exposed to, actively infected with, or recovered from COVID-19. The prospective study material was composed of cDNA or gDNA derived from T cells, B-cell-depleted T cells, or PBMCs. HLA class I and class II types, where available, came from metadata supplied by the sample provider rather than from assay-based typing. Samples came from the ongoing ImmuneRACE study (first 160 participants) plus 1,254 subjects from 6 global collaborators. A freely available public database, intended as a resource for researchers studying the immune response to SARS-CoV-2, is where the repertoires were released.

Here is what the overall study found, with its caveats: The quantity of clinical and demographic metadata differed by source and by participant and was supplied without curation.

TCRbeta CDR3 regions were amplified from genomic DNA by means of the immunoSEQ Assay, a bias-controlled multiplex PCR. Concerning the study's data processing: Nucleated cell counts per sample were estimated from amplification of reference gene primers within the assay. To quantify the absolute abundance of each unique TCRbeta CDR3 rearrangement, sequence reads were collapsed and filtered. Productive Simpson clonality was computed per sample as the square root of Simpson's diversity index over productive rearrangements. TCRdb carries this immuneACCESS record with in-frame sequences only. Its versions omit some clonotypes, under half of them owing to an unresolved V gene in the studies checked, with the rest unexplained. The V and J calls and clone size are taken from that table; D and trimming were inferred from the DNA. This sample is represented by about 140,000 clones; roughly 86% of them were singletons. The top ten hold under 12% of the sample.

The collaborating institutions used their own protocols to collect whole blood in K2EDTA tubes. For TCRbeta analysis, collaborator samples were shipped as frozen whole blood, as isolated PBMCs, or as DNA extracted from either sample type. CDR1 and CDR2, per the germline V gene, are SGHVS and FQNEAQ. Counted from cysteine to phenylalanine, this CDR3 has 15 amino acids. Only CDR3 DNA remains: 45 bases, in frame from the first base. V and J are trimmed by 7 bases and 4 bases, and the gene matches miss 11 bases of the junction. This sequence was found in a man over 45 with active or convalescent COVID-19. The chain links TRBV7-8 with TRBJ2-7; 9 bases in the middle match TRBD2. What was sequenced was peripheral blood. CDR3 reads: CASTLRTSGSYEQYF. The bases are TGTGCCAGCACCCTGAGAACTAGCGGGTCTTACGAGCAGTACTTC.